The rows below give T cell receptor beta chains drawn from one sample of a study of esophageal squamous cell carcinoma under preoperative chemotherapy. A single record per CDR3 protein comes from TCRdb applying MiXCR to the PCR reads. The sample shows around 29,000 distinct CDR3 sequences, around 50% of them seen only once. The sample here was taken from a patient given preoperative chemotherapy. These receptors all stem from a human donor with esophageal squamous cell carcinoma. The donor label of this sample is uncertain. The CDR3 runs from the conserved cysteine through the conserved F or W. D genes are given only for firm matches. Part of the rows lack a size; the others show once, few, many or a class for expanded clones.

>15|TRBV7-8|TRBJ2-4|-|-
CASSSELRDKNTQYF
TGTGCCAGCAGCTCGGAGCTGCGGGACAAAAACACGCAGTACTTC
>14|TRBV7-6|TRBJ2-3|medium-sized|-
CASSHGAVGDTQYF
TGTGCCAGCAGCCACGGAGCAGTAGGGGATACGCAGTATTTT
>16|TRBV7-2|TRBJ2-7|-|TRBD2
CASSFASGSASYEQYF
TGTGCCAGCAGCTTTGCTAGCGGGAGTGCATCCTACGAGCAGTACTTC
>14|TRBV11-3|TRBJ2-3|many|-
CASSFHLGTDTQYF
TGTGCCAGCAGCTTCCATCTGGGCACAGATACGCAGTATTTT
>15|TRBV5-1|TRBJ2-3|-|TRBD1
CASSLVGTGTDTQYF
TGCGCCAGCAGCTTGGTTGGGACAGGAACAGATACGCAGTATTTT
>14|TRBV6-1|TRBJ2-1|-|TRBD1
CASSAGQVSYEQFF
TGTGCCAGCAGCGCCGGACAGGTATCCTACGAGCAGTTCTTC
>17|TRBV7-9|TRBJ2-2|-|-
CASSQSGGTASTGTLYF
TGTGCCAGCAGTCAAAGTGGCGGGACAGCGAGCACCGGTACGCTGTATTTT
>18|TRBV6-1|TRBJ2-7|-|-
CASRSLRQGPKSSYEQYF
TGTGCCAGCAGATCACTTAGACAAGGTCCAAAAAGCTCCTACGAGCAGTACTTC
>16|TRBV12-3/TRBV12-4|TRBJ2-7|many|TRBD2
CASSFSGDVGSYEQYF
TGTGCCAGCAGTTTTAGCGGGGACGTCGGTTCCTACGAGCAGTACTTC
>14|TRBV6-1|TRBJ1-2|few|TRBD1
CASSEPGQGSGYTF
TGTGCCAGCAGTGAACCGGGACAGGGTAGTGGCTACACCTTC
>16|TRBV12-5|TRBJ2-2|-|-
CASGLVEAANTGEQFF
TGTGCTAGTGGTTTGGTGGAGGCTGCGAACACCGGGGAGCAGTTTTTT
>15|TRBV7-2|TRBJ2-2|-|TRBD2
CASSLTRGLTDELFF
TGTGCCAGCAGCTTAACGCGGGGACTAACCGATGAGCTGTTCTTC
>19|TRBV7-3|TRBJ2-3|many|TRBD2
CASSRIAHRTSGGTDTQYF
TGTGCCAGCAGCCGTATCGCCCACCGGACTAGCGGGGGCACAGATACGCAGTATTTT
>15|TRBV7-2|TRBJ2-4|-|-
CGGGLLGCDQNIQYF
TGTGGCGGGGGCCTCCTCGGGTGTGACCAAAACATTCAGTACTTC
>15|TRBV6-4|TRBJ2-7|-|TRBD1
CASSEGGQGYNEQYF
TGTGCCAGCAGTGAAGGGGGACAGGGGTACAATGAGCAGTACTTC
>15|TRBV10-3|TRBJ2-2|-|-
CAISHEQVNTGALFF
TGTGCCATCAGCCACGAACAGGTGAACACCGGGGCGCTGTTTTTT
>13|TRBV6-2/TRBV6-3|TRBJ2-7|many|-
CASSLVNSYEQYF
TGTGCCAGCAGTTTGGTCAATTCCTACGAGCAGTACTTC
>13|TRBV28|TRBJ1-1|few|-
CASSLSVRLEAFF
TGTGCCAGCAGTTTGTCGGTCCGTCTTGAAGCTTTCTTT
>15|TRBV7-6|TRBJ2-5|-|-
CAASLWGRDQETQYF
TGTGCCGCGAGCCTCTGGGGCCGTGACCAAGAGACCCAGTACTTC
>14|TRBV7-6|TRBJ2-1|many|TRBD2
CASSLAAGVYEQFF
TGTGCCAGCAGCTTAGCAGCGGGAGTTTACGAGCAGTTCTTC
>16|TRBV27|TRBJ2-7|-|-
CASSLSQGFSIYEQYF
TGTGCCAGCAGTTTATCGCAGGGCTTTTCTATCTACGAGCAGTACTTC
>17|TRBV7-2|TRBJ2-3|large|TRBD2
CASSSRGLAGNTDTQYF
TGTGCCAGCAGCTCTAGAGGTCTAGCGGGAAACACAGATACGCAGTATTTT
>12|TRBV7-6|TRBJ1-1|many|TRBD1
CASSLGTGKAFF
TGTGCCAGCAGCTTAGGGACAGGGAAAGCTTTCTTT
>13|TRBV5-1|TRBJ2-5|-|-
CASSQGGAETQYF
TGCGCCAGCAGCCAGGGGGGGGCAGAGACCCAGTACTTC
>14|TRBV12-3/TRBV12-4|TRBJ2-1|few|-
CASRWRSENNEQFF
TGTGCCAGCAGGTGGAGGTCGGAGAACAATGAGCAGTTCTTC
>15|TRBV27|TRBJ2-1|-|-
CASSTAVWLYNEQFF
TGTGCCAGCAGTACTGCGGTGTGGCTCTACAATGAGCAGTTCTTC
>13|TRBV7-2|TRBJ2-7|-|-
CASSSQGTNEQYF
TGTGCCAGCAGCTCGCAAGGGACAAACGAGCAGTACTTC
>17|TRBV6-4|TRBJ2-4|many|-
CASSDSTGLHGDNIQYF
TGTGCCAGCAGTGACTCGACGGGACTTCATGGGGATAACATTCAGTACTTC
>17|TRBV7-3|TRBJ2-4|-|TRBD2
CASSVGPAGGVKEIQYF
TGTGCCAGCAGCGTCGGGCCCGCGGGAGGGGTCAAAGAGATTCAGTACTTC
>16|TRBV7-8|TRBJ2-7|-|-
CASGGGSGCSPETQYF
TGTGCCAGCGGGGGCGGCTCGGGCTGTAGCCCAGAGACGCAGTACTTC
>14|TRBV28|TRBJ1-6|few|-
CASSREARNSPLHF
TGTGCCAGCAGCCGAGAGGCGAGAAATTCACCCCTCCACTTT
>17|TRBV7-3|TRBJ2-4|-|-
CASSAGPGGRDQNTQYF
TGTGCCAGCAGCGCGGGGCCCGGGGGCCGTGACCAAAACACCCAGTACTTC
>19|TRBV7-6|TRBJ2-5|-|-
CASSLDPAIAGRAKEIQYF
TGTGCCAGCAGCTTGGATCCGGCCATCGCCGGGCGAGCCAAAGAGATCCAGTACTTC
>16|TRBV7-8|TRBJ2-5|-|TRBD2
CASRGGGDLDPDTQYF
TGTGCCAGCAGGGGGGGAGGGGACCTTGACCCAGATACCCAGTACTTC
>15|TRBV10-2|TRBJ2-6|-|TRBD1
CASSDRASGANVLTF
TGCGCCAGTTCGGACAGGGCATCAGGGGCCAACGTCCTGACTTTC
>16|TRBV10-2|TRBJ2-1|many|TRBD1
CASRAGTGGPYNEQFF
TGCGCCAGCAGGGCCGGGACAGGGGGCCCCTACAATGAGCAGTTCTTC
>16|TRBV7-9|TRBJ2-5|-|TRBD2
CASAGGGGSSQETQYF
TGTGCCAGCGCGGGGGGCGGGGGCTCTAGCCAAGAGACCCAGTACTTC